This T cell receptor beta chain was sequenced for a study of T-cell reconstitution after alpha-beta-depleted transplantation in children. CDR3 length equals 16 residues. CDR1 is SGHVS, CDR2 FNYEAQ, per germline. It was with unique molecular identifiers that the TCRbeta library was prepared. TCRdb reprocessed the PCR reads via MiXCR and lists one record per CDR3 protein. The repertoire holds under 400,000 distinct CDR3 sequences, with 23% as singletons. As to this clonotype: Its antigen is not identified. Germline and junction disagree at one end, which may indicate a read error.

Study-level points and caveats: From newly produced T cells came most of the T-cell counts and diversity one year after transplant.

The starting material was PBMCs, mostly from graft donor cells, obtained 180 days after TCRalphabeta/CD19-depleted stem cell transplant. The chain carries TRBV7-6 and TRBJ2-1; D may be TRBD2 (5 bases). This clonotype originated in a male patient younger than 18 who had a stem cell transplant for acute lymphoblastic leukemia, so the T cells may come from the graft donor. This chain's CDR3 is CASTLTTGKPYNKQFF. DNA of the CDR3: TGTGCCAGCACCCTAACCACCGGGAAACCCTACAATAAGCAGTTCTTC.